These T cell receptor beta chains were read from a single sample in a study of blood T cells in healthy people across ages. TCRdb re-called the 5' RACE reads with MiXCR, one entry per CDR3 protein. Of fewer than 950,000 distinct CDR3 sequences detected, 35% to 40% appear once; the ten largest clones hold over 10%. The sample taken for sequencing was blood. These receptor sequences come from a man aged 18-30 years in good health. Each CDR3 is given with its conserved first and last residue. The D gene is left open where the match is weak. Some rows have no size entry. The others give once, few or many, or a class for an expanded clone.

J gene,V gene,clone size,D gene,CDR3 protein,CDR3 DNA
TRBJ2-2,TRBV28,-,-,CASSFSGARANTGELFF,TGTGCCAGCAGTTTTTCCGGGGCTCGAGCAAACACCGGGGAGCTGTTTTTT
TRBJ2-1,TRBV5-1,-,-,CASSVRGALGNEQFF,TGCGCCAGCAGCGTTCGGGGGGCCCTAGGTAATGAGCAGTTCTTC
TRBJ2-3,TRBV20-1,-,-,CSARWGTDTQYF,TGCAGTGCTAGATGGGGGACAGATACGCAGTATTTT
TRBJ1-5,TRBV20-1,-,-,CSLAKGGTDQPQHF,TGCAGCCTAGCTAAGGGGGGAACGGATCAGCCCCAGCATTTT
TRBJ2-7,TRBV12-3/TRBV12-4,few,-,CASRPGRGDEQYF,TGTGCCAGCAGACCGGGACGCGGAGATGAGCAGTACTTC
TRBJ2-3,TRBV29-1,-,TRBD1,CSVDNMGQGTQYF,TGCAGCGTTGATAATATGGGACAGGGTACGCAGTATTTT
TRBJ2-7,TRBV15,many,TRBD1,CATSRGDRGYEQYF,TGTGCCACCAGCAGAGGGGACAGGGGATACGAGCAGTACTTC
TRBJ1-1,TRBV9,-,-,CASSVATAITEAFF,TGTGCCAGCAGCGTAGCTACGGCGATCACTGAAGCTTTCTTT
TRBJ2-3,TRBV18,-,-,CASPLTSCLSSDTQYF,TGTGCCAGCCCACTGACTAGTTGTTTATCATCAGATACGCAGTATTTT
TRBJ2-1,TRBV3-1,-,TRBD1,CASSTPGQGGPMGFF,TGTGCCAGCAGCACTCCGGGACAGGGAGGGCCCATGGGGTTCTTC
TRBJ2-1,TRBV12-3/TRBV12-4,-,-,CASSVVVSGNEQFF,TGTGCCAGCAGTGTAGTGGTTTCGGGCAATGAGCAGTTCTTC
TRBJ1-2,TRBV20-1,-,-,CNASQDGHNYGYTF,TGCAATGCTAGCCAGGACGGACATAACTATGGCTACACCTTC
TRBJ2-7,TRBV14,-,TRBD1,CASSRAQGAYEQYF,TGTGCCAGCAGCCGAGCACAGGGGGCATACGAGCAGTACTTC
TRBJ1-1,TRBV5-5,-,-,CASSLAWMNTEAFF,TGTGCCAGCAGCTTGGCGTGGATGAACACTGAAGCTTTCTTT
TRBJ2-3,TRBV7-2,few,TRBD2,CASSFIAGDSTDTQYF,TGTGCCAGCAGCTTTATCGCGGGAGATAGCACAGATACGCAGTATTTT
TRBJ2-7,TRBV4-3,-,TRBD2,CASSQDGRGTRLAYNEQYF,TGCGCCAGCAGCCAAGATGGGAGGGGGACTAGATTAGCCTACAATGAGCAGTACTTC
TRBJ1-2,TRBV2,few,TRBD1,CASSGTGQARGYTF,TGTGCCAGCAGCGGGACGGGACAGGCTAGGGGCTACACCTTC
TRBJ1-1,TRBV7-2,-,-,CASSLASRRNTEAFF,TGTGCCAGCAGCTTAGCTTCCCGCCGGAACACTGAAGCTTTCTTT
TRBJ1-1,TRBV20-1,few,-,CSAMRGNTEAFF,TGCAGTGCTATGAGAGGGAACACTGAAGCTTTCTTT
TRBJ1-6,TRBV27,few,-,CASSFVRGPLHF,TGTGCCAGCAGTTTCGTTAGGGGACCCCTCCACTTT
TRBJ1-2,TRBV2,many,-,CASSGRVPYGYTF,TGTGCCAGCAGCGGACGGGTTCCCTATGGCTACACCTTC
TRBJ2-1,TRBV12-3/TRBV12-4,-,TRBD2,CASSLGGLGTQFF,TGTGCCAGCAGTTTGGGAGGGTTGGGGACCCAGTTCTTC
TRBJ2-5,TRBV4-1,many,-,CASSQGTGLLQETQYF,TGCGCCAGCAGCCAAGGAACGGGCCTCTTGCAAGAGACCCAGTACTTC
TRBJ1-2,TRBV19,-,-,CASSIGLNYGYTF,TGTGCCAGTAGTATCGGTCTGAACTATGGCTACACCTTC
TRBJ2-5,TRBV4-3,-,TRBD1,CASSTGVQETQYF,TGCGCCAGCAGCACAGGGGTCCAAGAGACCCAGTACTTC
TRBJ1-2,TRBV6-5,-,TRBD1,CASSYADRGYGYTF,TGTGCCAGCAGTTACGCGGACAGGGGGTATGGCTACACCTTC
TRBJ2-1,TRBV4-2,-,TRBD1,CASSLSDRDHEQFF,TGTGCCAGCAGCCTTTCGGACAGGGATCATGAGCAGTTCTTC
TRBJ2-3,TRBV21-1,-,-,CASLKARVTQYF,TGTGCCAGCCTGAAGGCGAGGGTTACGCAGTATTTT
TRBJ1-2,TRBV7-8,-,-,CASSPRGAGSYGYTF,TGTGCCAGCAGCCCCCGCGGGGCCGGATCCTATGGCTACACCTTC
TRBJ1-4,TRBV6-2/TRBV6-3,few,-,CASSRPATNEKLFF,TGTGCCAGCAGTCGCCCGGCTACGAATGAAAAACTGTTTTTT
TRBJ1-1,TRBV7-8,few,-,CASSFTDRQNTEAFF,TGTGCCAGCAGCTTTACCGACAGGCAGAACACTGAAGCTTTCTTT
TRBJ2-3,TRBV12-3/TRBV12-4,-,-,CASSSQSGGGADMQYF,TGTGCCAGCAGTTCTCAAAGCGGAGGGGGGGCAGATATGCAGTATTTT
TRBJ2-5,TRBV20-1,many,-,CSASPGFEGETQYF,TGCAGTGCTAGTCCCGGATTTGAGGGAGAGACCCAGTACTTC
TRBJ1-1,TRBV29-1,few,TRBD1,CSVDQTGVNTEAFF,TGCAGCGTTGACCAGACAGGGGTGAACACTGAAGCTTTCTTT
TRBJ2-7,TRBV7-9,-,-,CASSTGTSVPEQYF,TGTGCCAGCAGTACCGGGACAAGCGTTCCCGAGCAGTACTTC
TRBJ2-1,TRBV27,-,-,CASSPLELSSYNEQFF,TGTGCCAGCAGTCCCCTCGAACTTAGCTCCTACAATGAGCAGTTCTTC
TRBJ2-6,TRBV6-5,few,-,CVSNPRPYSGANVLTF,TGTGTCAGCAACCCTAGGCCGTACTCTGGGGCCAACGTCCTGACTTTC
TRBJ2-1,TRBV20-1,-,-,CSARQGSSYNEQFF,TGCAGTGCTAGACAGGGGAGCTCCTACAATGAGCAGTTCTTC
TRBJ1-4,TRBV4-1,few,-,CASMNQGNEKLFF,TGCGCCAGCATGAATCAGGGTAATGAAAAACTGTTTTTT
TRBJ2-2,TRBV4-1,-,TRBD1,CASSQALQGAPGELFF,TGCGCCAGCAGCCAAGCATTACAGGGGGCTCCCGGGGAGCTGTTTTTT
TRBJ2-3,TRBV12-3/TRBV12-4,many,-,CASSLALGGPTNTQYF,TGTGCCAGCAGTTTAGCGTTGGGGGGCCCCACGAATACGCAGTATTTT
TRBJ2-1,TRBV7-3,-,-,CASSITGFDEQFF,TGTGCCAGCAGCATTACAGGGTTCGATGAGCAGTTCTTC
TRBJ1-1,TRBV12-3/TRBV12-4,-,-,CASRYRESAIEAFF,TGTGCCAGCAGATACCGGGAGAGCGCCATAGAAGCTTTCTTT
TRBJ2-7,TRBV14,-,-,CASSQEGGRAYEQYF,TGTGCCAGCAGCCAAGAAGGCGGAAGAGCCTACGAGCAGTACTTC
TRBJ2-6,TRBV4-3,few,TRBD1,CASSQDGPTGASSGANVLTF,TGCGCCAGCAGCCAAGATGGCCCTACAGGGGCCAGCTCTGGGGCCAACGTCCTGACTTTC
TRBJ2-3,TRBV5-1,-,TRBD1,CASSMTGGPSTDTQYF,TGCGCCAGCAGCATGACAGGGGGCCCTAGCACAGATACGCAGTATTTT
TRBJ2-7,TRBV9,many,TRBD2,CASSVAASGAYEQYF,TGTGCCAGCAGCGTAGCGGCTAGCGGGGCCTACGAGCAGTACTTC
TRBJ1-2,TRBV7-2,many,-,CASSLRGDYGYTF,TGTGCCAGCAGCTTAAGGGGCGACTATGGCTACACCTTC
TRBJ2-3,TRBV24-1,few,TRBD1,CATSDPQGATIDTQYF,TGTGCCACCAGTGACCCGCAGGGGGCTACGATAGATACGCAGTATTTT
TRBJ2-7,TRBV10-3,-,TRBD2,CAISGAGEREQYF,TGTGCCATCAGTGGTGCGGGGGAGCGTGAGCAGTACTTC
TRBJ1-2,TRBV14,few,-,CASSQVARWDGYTF,TGTGCCAGCAGCCAAGTCGCCCGATGGGATGGCTACACCTTC
TRBJ1-5,TRBV10-3,few,-,CAISLSWNQPQHF,TGTGCCATCAGCCTTAGTTGGAATCAGCCCCAGCATTTT
TRBJ1-5,TRBV12-3/TRBV12-4,-,-,CASSFIGGFSNQPQHF,TGTGCCAGCAGTTTTATCGGAGGCTTTAGCAATCAGCCCCAGCATTTT
TRBJ2-7,TRBV20-1,many,TRBD2,CSASSGGAYEQYF,TGCAGTGCTTCTAGCGGGGGGGCGTACGAGCAGTACTTC
TRBJ2-1,TRBV12-3/TRBV12-4,-,-,CASSATRDPIGVEQFF,TGTGCCAGCAGTGCTACCCGGGACCCCATTGGGGTAGAGCAGTTCTTC